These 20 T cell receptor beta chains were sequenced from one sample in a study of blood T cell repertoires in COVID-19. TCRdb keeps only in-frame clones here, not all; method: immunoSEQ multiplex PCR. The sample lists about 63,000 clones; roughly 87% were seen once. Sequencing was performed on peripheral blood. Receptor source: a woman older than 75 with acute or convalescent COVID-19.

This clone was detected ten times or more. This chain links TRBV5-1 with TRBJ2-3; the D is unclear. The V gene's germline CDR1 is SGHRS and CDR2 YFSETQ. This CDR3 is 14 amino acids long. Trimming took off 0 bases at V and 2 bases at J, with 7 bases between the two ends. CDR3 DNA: TGCGCCAGCAGCTTGGGGCAAGTCACAGATACGCAGTATTTT. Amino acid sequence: CASSLGQVTDTQYF.

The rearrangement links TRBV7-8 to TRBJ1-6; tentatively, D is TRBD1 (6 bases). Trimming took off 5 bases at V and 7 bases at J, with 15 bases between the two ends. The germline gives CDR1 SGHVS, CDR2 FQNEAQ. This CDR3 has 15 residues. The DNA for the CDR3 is TGTGCCAGCAGCCCCGAAGGGGGTCGGAATTCACCCCTCCACTTT. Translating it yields CASSPEGGRNSPLHF.

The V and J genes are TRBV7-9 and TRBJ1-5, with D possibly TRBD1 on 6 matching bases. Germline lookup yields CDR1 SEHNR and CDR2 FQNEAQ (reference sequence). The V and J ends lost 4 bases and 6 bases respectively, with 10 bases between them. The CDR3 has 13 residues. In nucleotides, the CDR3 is TGTGCCAGCAGCTATGAAGGGGGTCAGCCCCAGCATTTT. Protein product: CASSYEGGQPQHF.

The CDR3 reads CAIRTLAGAPNEQFF. The DNA for the CDR3 is TGTGCCATCAGGACACTAGCGGGGGCTCCGAATGAGCAGTTCTTC. The rearrangement joins TRBV10-3 to TRBJ2-1, with TRBD2 matching over 11 bases. Trimming at V came to 6 bases and at J to 7 bases, leaving 8 bases not matched to a gene. Per the germline V gene, CDR1 is ENHRY and CDR2 is SYGVKD. This CDR3 is 15 amino acids long.

CDR3 region: CASSRDNYGAIYF. For the CDR3, the DNA is TGTGCCAGCAGTCGGGACAACTACGGGGCCATATATTTT. The chain couples TRBV6-5 to TRBJ1-3, with a weak D call TRBD1 (6 bases). The ends were cut back, 5 bases at V and 11 bases at J, with 16 bases in the middle. Germline V lookup: CDR1 MNHEY, CDR2 SVGAGI. The CDR3 has 13 residues.

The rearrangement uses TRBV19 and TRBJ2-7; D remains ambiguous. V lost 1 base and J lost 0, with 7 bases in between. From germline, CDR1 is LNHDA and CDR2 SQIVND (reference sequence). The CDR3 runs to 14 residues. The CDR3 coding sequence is TGTGCCAGTAGTATAGCAGGCAGCTCCTACGAGCAGTACTTC. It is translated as CASSIAGSSYEQYF. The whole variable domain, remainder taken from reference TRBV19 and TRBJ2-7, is DGGITQSPKYLFRKEGQNVTLSCEQNLNHDAMYWYRQDPGQGLRLIYYSQIVNDFQKGDIAEGYSVSREKKESFPLTVTSAQKNPTAFYLCASSIAGSSYEQYFGPGTRLTVT.

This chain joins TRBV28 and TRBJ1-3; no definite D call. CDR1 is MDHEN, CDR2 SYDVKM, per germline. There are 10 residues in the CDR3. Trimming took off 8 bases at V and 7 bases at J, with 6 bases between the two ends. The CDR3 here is CASLGNTIYF. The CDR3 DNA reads TGTGCCAGCCTCGGGAACACCATATATTTT.

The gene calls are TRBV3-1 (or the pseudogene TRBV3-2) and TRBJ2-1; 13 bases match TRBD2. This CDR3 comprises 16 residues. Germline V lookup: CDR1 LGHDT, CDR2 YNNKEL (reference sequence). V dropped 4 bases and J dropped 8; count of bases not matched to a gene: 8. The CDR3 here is CASSPPGLAGVDEQFF. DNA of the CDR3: TGTGCCAGCAGCCCCCCTGGACTAGCGGGGGTCGATGAGCAGTTCTTC.

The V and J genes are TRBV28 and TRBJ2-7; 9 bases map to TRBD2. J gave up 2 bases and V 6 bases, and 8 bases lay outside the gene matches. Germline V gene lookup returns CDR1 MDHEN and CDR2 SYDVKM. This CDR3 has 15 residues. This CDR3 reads CASRRAAGGPYEQYF. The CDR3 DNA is TGTGCCAGCAGACGGGCTGCGGGAGGGCCCTACGAGCAGTACTTC.

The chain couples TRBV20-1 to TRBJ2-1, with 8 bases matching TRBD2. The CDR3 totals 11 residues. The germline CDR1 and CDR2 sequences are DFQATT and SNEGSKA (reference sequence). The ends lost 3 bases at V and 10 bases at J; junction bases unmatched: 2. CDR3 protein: CSARGTREQFF. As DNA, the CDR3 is TGCAGTGCTAGGGGGACTAGAGAGCAGTTCTTC.

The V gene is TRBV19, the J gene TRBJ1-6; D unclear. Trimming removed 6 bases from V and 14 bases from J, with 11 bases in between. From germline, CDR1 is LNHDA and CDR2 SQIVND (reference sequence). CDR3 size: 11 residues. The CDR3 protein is CASSQQSTLHF. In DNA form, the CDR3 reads TGTGCCAGTAGCCAACAGTCCACCCTCCACTTT. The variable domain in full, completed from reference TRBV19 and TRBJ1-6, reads DGGITQSPKYLFRKEGQNVTLSCEQNLNHDAMYWYRQDPGQGLRLIYYSQIVNDFQKGDIAEGYSVSREKKESFPLTVTSAQKNPTAFYLCASSQQSTLHFGNGTRLTVT.

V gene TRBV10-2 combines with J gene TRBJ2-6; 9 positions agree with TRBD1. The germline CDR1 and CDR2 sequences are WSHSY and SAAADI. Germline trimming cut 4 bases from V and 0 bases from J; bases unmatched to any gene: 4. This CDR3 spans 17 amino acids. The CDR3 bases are TGCGCCAGCAGTGCCGGGACAGGGATCTCTGGGGCCAACGTCCTGACTTTC. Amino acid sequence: CASSAGTGISGANVLTF.

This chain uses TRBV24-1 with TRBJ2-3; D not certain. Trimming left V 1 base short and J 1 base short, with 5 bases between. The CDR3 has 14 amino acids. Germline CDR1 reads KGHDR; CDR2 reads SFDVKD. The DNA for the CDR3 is TGTGCCACCAGTGATTTTGGCCGCACAGATACGCAGTATTTT. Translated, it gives CATSDFGRTDTQYF.

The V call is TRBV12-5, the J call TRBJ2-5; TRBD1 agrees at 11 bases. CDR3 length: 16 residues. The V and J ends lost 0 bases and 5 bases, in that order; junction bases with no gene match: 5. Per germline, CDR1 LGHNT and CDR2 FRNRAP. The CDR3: CASGLVLGTGGETQYF. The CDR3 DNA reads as TGTGCTAGTGGTTTGGTACTAGGGACAGGGGGGGAGACCCAGTACTTC.

The CDR3 bases are TGTGCCAGCAGGCAGGGACAGGGGGCTTGGACTGAAGCTTTCTTT. It codes for CASRQGQGAWTEAFF. The chain recombines TRBV28 with TRBJ1-1; TRBD1 matches at 12 bases. J gave up 5 bases and V 6 bases, and 7 bases lay outside the gene matches. There are 15 residues in the CDR3. The germline V gene encodes CDR1 MDHEN and CDR2 SYDVKM.

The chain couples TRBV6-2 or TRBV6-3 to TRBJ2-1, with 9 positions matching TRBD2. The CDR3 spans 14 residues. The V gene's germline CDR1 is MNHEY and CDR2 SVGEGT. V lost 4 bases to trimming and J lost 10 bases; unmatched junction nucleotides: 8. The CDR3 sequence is CASSFGGREREQFF. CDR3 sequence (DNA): TGTGCCAGCAGTTTTGGCGGGAGGGAGCGCGAGCAGTTCTTC.

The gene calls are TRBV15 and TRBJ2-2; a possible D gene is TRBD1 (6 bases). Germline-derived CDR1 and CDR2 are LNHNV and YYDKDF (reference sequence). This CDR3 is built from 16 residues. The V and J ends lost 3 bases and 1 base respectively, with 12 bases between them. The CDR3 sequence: CATSRNQGQNTGELFF. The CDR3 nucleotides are TGTGCCACCAGCAGGAACCAGGGACAGAACACCGGGGAGCTGTTTTTT.

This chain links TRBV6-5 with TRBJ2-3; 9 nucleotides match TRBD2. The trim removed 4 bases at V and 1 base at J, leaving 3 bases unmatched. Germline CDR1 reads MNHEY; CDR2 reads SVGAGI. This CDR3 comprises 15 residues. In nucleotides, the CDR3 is TGTGCCAGCAGTTTACTAGCGGGTCGCACAGATACGCAGTATTTT. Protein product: CASSLLAGRTDTQYF.

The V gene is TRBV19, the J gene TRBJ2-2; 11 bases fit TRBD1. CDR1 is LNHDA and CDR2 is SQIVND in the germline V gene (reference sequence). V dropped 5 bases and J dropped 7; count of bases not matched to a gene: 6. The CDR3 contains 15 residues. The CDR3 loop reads CASSPGQGAVGELFF. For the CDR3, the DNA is TGTGCCAGTAGTCCCGGACAGGGGGCGGTCGGGGAGCTGTTTTTT.

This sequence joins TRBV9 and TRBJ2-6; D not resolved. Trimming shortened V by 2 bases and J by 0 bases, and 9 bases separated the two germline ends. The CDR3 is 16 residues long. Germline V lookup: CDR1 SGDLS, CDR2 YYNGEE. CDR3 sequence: CASSVRRSSGANVLTF. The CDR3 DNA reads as TGTGCCAGCAGCGTGCGGCGGTCCTCTGGGGCCAACGTCCTGACTTTC.